This T cell receptor (beta chain) was sequenced for a study of blood T cells in healthy people across ages. Study-wide results and limits: Roughly linear age-related decline in beta diversity appeared, significant by age about 40.

About this clonotype itself: Its antigen is still unknown.

Together with a sample-barcoded 5' primer, a J-beta primer mix was included in a second PCR lasting about 7 to 11 cycles. TCRdb analysed the 5' RACE reads with MiXCR anew, one entry per CDR3 protein. This sample yields under 2,000,000 distinct CDR3 sequences, of which around 48% are seen a single time; less than 2.5% belongs to the top ten. The CDR3 covers 15 residues. Germline CDR1 reads DFQATT; CDR2 reads SNEGSKA (reference sequence). J lost 3 bases, V lost 1 base, and 7 bases had no gene match. The sample was blood. This receptor was taken from a woman aged 40 to 50 in good health. This chain connects TRBV20-1 to TRBJ1-2; 8 nucleotides line up with TRBD1. As DNA, the CDR3 is TGCAGTGCTAGAGGTTCCGACAGGGGTGACTATGGCTACACCTTC. Encoded protein: CSARGSDRGDYGYTF.